This T cell receptor (beta chain) is from a study of blood T cell repertoires in COVID-19. At the level of the study: Sources were T cells, B-cell-depleted T cells, or PBMCs; the material itself was cDNA or gDNA.

V shed 5 bases and J shed 5 bases, with 16 bases lying between them. This CDR3 has 16 residues. Germline V gives CDR1 MNHEY, CDR2 SMNVEV (reference sequence). The method was immunoSEQ multiplex PCR; TCRdb's version includes in-frame clones alone and lacks a portion of them. The table records 200,000 to 250,000 clones, 70% to 85% of them present only once. This clonotype was sampled from a woman aged 55-69 years who had recovered from COVID-19. Sequenced input: PBMCs or T cells enriched from blood (not recorded which). This chain connects TRBV27 to TRBJ1-6, with D uncertain. In nucleotides, the CDR3 is TGTGCCAGCAGTAACCCTGGGCACTCTGATAATTCACCCCTCCACTTT. Its translation is CASSNPGHSDNSPLHF.